The next 7 T cell receptor beta chains were all read from a single sample in a study of cytomegalovirus exposure and HLA in healthy donors. The study ran its PCR with 60 Vbeta and 13 Jbeta primers. Produced via immunoSEQ multiplex PCR; TCRdb's table is partial and in-frame only. This table holds some 130,000 clones, approximately 80% found once. Sequencing was carried out using PBMCs. Source of these receptors: a man between 50 and 59 years old in good health and CMV-seronegative.

In this sample, this clone turned up once. The chain is built from TRBV4-3 and TRBJ2-3, with TRBD1 matching 7 bases. The germline V gene encodes CDR1 LGHNA and CDR2 YSLEER. The CDR3 has 15 residues. Trimming cost V 4 bases and J 8 bases; bases outside gene matches: 12. DNA for the CDR3: TGCGCCAGCAGCCCCGGACGGAATAACAGGGGTACGCAGTATTTT. Residues: CASSPGRNNRGTQYF.

The sample holds one count of this clone. This chain links TRBV15 with TRBJ2-3; D unresolved. Trimming stripped 2 bases from V and 3 bases from J, with 9 bases between. Germline loops: CDR1 LNHNV, CDR2 YYDKDF (reference sequence). This CDR3 has 14 residues. CDR3 DNA sequence: TGTGCCACCAGCAGATCCCTCTTGACAGATACGCAGTATTTT. This gives the protein CATSRSLLTDTQYF.

This chain links TRBV5-8 with TRBJ2-3, with 12 bases fitting TRBD2. The germline CDR1 and CDR2 sequences are SGHTS and YDEGEE. The CDR3 sequence is 16 residues long. Trimming took 0 bases from V and 6 from J; bases not matched to a gene: 5. CDR3 sequence: CASSLGLAGVPDTQYF. In nucleotides, the CDR3 is TGTGCCAGCAGCTTGGGACTAGCGGGAGTCCCCGATACGCAGTATTTT.

The chain carries TRBV28 and TRBJ2-1, with D perhaps matching TRBD1 (5 bases). The CDR3 contains 14 residues. V was clipped by 4 bases and J by 10 bases, with 17 bases between them. Looked up from germline, CDR1 is MDHEN and CDR2 is SYDVKM. In DNA form, the CDR3 reads TGTGCCAGCAGTTGGGCGGACCGCTGGGGCGAGCAGTTCTTC. It specifies CASSWADRWGEQFF.

The chain has TRBV11-2 and TRBJ2-1; D may be TRBD1 (6 bases). The CDR3 runs to 16 residues. CDR1 SGHAT and CDR2 FQNNGV come from the germline V gene. Trimming shortened V by 0 bases and J by 2 bases, and 11 bases separated the two germline ends. As DNA, the CDR3 is TGTGCCAGCAGCTTAGATAAACAGGGCACCTACAATGAGCAGTTCTTC. The encoded protein is CASSLDKQGTYNEQFF.

This chain joins TRBV2 and TRBJ2-7, with a weak D call TRBD1 (6 bases). The CDR3 spans 12 residues. Germline V gene sequence: CDR1 SNHLY, CDR2 FYNNEI. V was trimmed by 7 bases and J by 3 bases, leaving 10 bases between them. CDR3 bases: TGTGCCAGCACCAAGACAGGCTACGAGCAGTACTTC. Translated: CASTKTGYEQYF.

This clone has only one observation. V gene TRBV27 combines with J gene TRBJ2-3; D possibly corresponds to TRBD1 (6 bases). V was trimmed by 5 bases and J by 2 bases, leaving 17 bases between them. The CDR3 covers 16 residues. Germline lookup yields CDR1 MNHEY and CDR2 SMNVEV (reference sequence). CDR3 bases: TGTGCCAGCAGTCCCGTCGGACAGCTCTTCACAGATACGCAGTATTTT. Its translation is CASSPVGQLFTDTQYF.